This TCR beta chain stems from a study of blood T cell repertoires in COVID-19. Assay: immunoSEQ multiplex PCR; the TCRdb copy retains only in-frame clones and omits some. Found here are 80,000 to 95,000 clones, about 77% of them singletons; the top ten hold roughly 9.8%. V was pared by 5 bases and J by 7 bases, with 10 bases of the junction left unmatched. The V gene's germline CDR1 is SGHAT and CDR2 FQDESV (reference sequence). The CDR3 is 15 residues long. Sequenced input: peripheral blood. The clonotype was recovered from a woman of 80 years or more with acute or convalescent COVID-19. The rearrangement joins TRBV11-1 to TRBJ1-1; 10 positions match TRBD1. DNA of the CDR3: TGTGCCAGCAGCCTACAGATGGGACAGGGGAATGAAGCTTTCTTT. Its protein product is CASSLQMGQGNEAFF.